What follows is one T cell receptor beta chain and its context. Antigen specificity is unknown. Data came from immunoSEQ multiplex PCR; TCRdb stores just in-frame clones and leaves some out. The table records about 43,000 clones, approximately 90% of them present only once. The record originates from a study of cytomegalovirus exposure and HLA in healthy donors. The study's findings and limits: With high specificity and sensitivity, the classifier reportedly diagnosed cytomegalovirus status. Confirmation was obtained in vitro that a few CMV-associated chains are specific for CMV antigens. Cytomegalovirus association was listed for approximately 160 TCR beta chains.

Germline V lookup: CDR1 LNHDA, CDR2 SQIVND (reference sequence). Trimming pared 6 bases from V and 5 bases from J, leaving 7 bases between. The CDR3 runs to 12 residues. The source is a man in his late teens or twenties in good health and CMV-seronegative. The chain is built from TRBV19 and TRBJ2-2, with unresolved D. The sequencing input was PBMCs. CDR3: CASSRDTGELFF. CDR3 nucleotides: TGTGCCAGTAGCCGAGATACCGGGGAGCTGTTTTTT.